A single sample gave rise to the 19 T cell receptor beta chains below, sequenced in a study of blood T cell repertoires in COVID-19. Sequenced by immunoSEQ multiplex PCR; TCRdb stores in-frame clones only, minus some. The sample contains fewer than 200,000 clones, more than 70% of which appear only once. What was sequenced was peripheral blood. The receptors originated from a man aged 50 to 59 who had recovered from COVID-19.

The J gene is TRBJ2-5, the V gene TRBV10-3; 8 positions match TRBD2. CDR1 and CDR2 from the germline V gene are ENHRY and SYGVKD. The length of the CDR3 is 15 residues. The V segment lost 0 bases and the J segment 5 bases; nucleotides outside the gene matches: 5. CDR3 loop: CAISESERESETQYF. CDR3 in DNA: TGTGCCATCAGTGAGTCGGAGCGGGAGTCTGAGACCCAGTACTTC.

The rearrangement links TRBV4-3 to TRBJ1-2; the match to TRBD1 covers 9 bases. The CDR3 runs to 15 residues. Germline V gene lookup returns CDR1 LGHNA and CDR2 YSLEER. V was clipped by 2 bases and J by 6 bases; unmatched bases: 7. The CDR3 bases are TGCGCCAGCAGCCAATGGGACAGGGTGGAGCATGGCTACACCTTC. As protein: CASSQWDRVEHGYTF.

Only one count was recorded for this clone. Other DNA sequences in this specimen translate into the identical CDR3. Here the CDR3 reads CAWSLSNYGYTF. The CDR3 bases are TGTGCCTGGAGCCTATCGAACTATGGCTACACCTTC. This chain joins TRBV30 and TRBJ1-2, with D unclear. The CDR3 runs to 12 residues. Trimming removed 3 bases at V and 2 bases at J, with 7 bases between. CDR1 and CDR2 (germline): GTSNPN, SVGIG (reference sequence).

V and J are TRBV15 and TRBJ2-3, with D possibly TRBD2 on 5 matching bases. The germline gives CDR1 LNHNV, CDR2 YYDKDF (reference sequence). The CDR3 runs 14 residues. The V end was cut by 5 bases, the J end by 2 bases, with 11 bases between. Here the CDR3 DNA reads TGTGCCACCAGCGTCTGGGAGATCACAGATACGCAGTATTTT. Translation: CATSVWEITDTQYF.

The V gene is TRBV10-2, the J gene TRBJ1-1, with a tentative D call TRBD1 (6 bases). CDR1 and CDR2 from the germline V gene are WSHSY and SAAADI. V was shortened by 3 bases and J by 6 bases, with 17 bases between the two germline ends. This CDR3 contains 15 residues. As DNA, the CDR3 is TGCGCCAGCAGTGAAGGGGGAACGGTGGCTGCTGAAGCTTTCTTT. This codes for CASSEGGTVAAEAFF.

The rearrangement links TRBV9 to TRBJ2-3; D remains unclear. V was clipped by 4 bases and J by 0 bases, with 12 bases between them. Germline V gives CDR1 SGDLS, CDR2 YYNGEE. The CDR3 has 15 amino acids. Written as DNA, the CDR3 is TGTGCCAGCAGCCCCCATGGGCCTAGCACAGATACGCAGTATTTT. Amino acid sequence: CASSPHGPSTDTQYF.

The chain joins TRBV11-3 to TRBJ2-2; 8 bases are shared with TRBD1. J gave up 3 bases and V 4 bases, and 7 bases lay outside the gene matches. Per germline, CDR1 SGHNT and CDR2 YENEEA. The CDR3 runs to 16 residues. CDR3 DNA sequence: TGTGCCAGCAGCTCCCCGGACAGGGCGGACACCGGGGAGCTGTTTTTT. Translation gives CASSSPDRADTGELFF.

In the case of this clone: Other DNA sequences from this sample encode an identical CDR3 as well. The V and J genes are TRBV25-1 and TRBJ1-1; a possible D gene is TRBD1 (5 bases). Germline V lookup: CDR1 MGHDK, CDR2 SYGVNS. CDR3 length: 14 amino acids. Trimming took off 1 base at V and 1 base at J, with 7 bases between the two ends. The CDR3 region is CASSEFGGNTEAFF. CDR3 DNA: TGTGCCAGCAGTGAATTCGGGGGGAACACTGAAGCTTTCTTT.

The chain recombines TRBV7-2 with TRBJ1-3; D may be TRBD1 (5 bases). Germline-derived CDR1 and CDR2 are SGHTA and FQGNSA. The CDR3 is made up of 16 amino acids. The V and J ends lost 2 bases and 1 base respectively, with 12 bases between them. This CDR3 is CASSLWGVGSGNTIYF. Here the CDR3 DNA reads TGTGCCAGCAGCTTATGGGGGGTGGGTTCTGGAAACACCATATATTTT.

The rearrangement joins TRBV19 to TRBJ2-2; 8 nucleotides agree with TRBD2. From germline, CDR1 is LNHDA and CDR2 SQIVND (reference sequence). The CDR3 is 15 residues long. With 5 bases clipped from V and 2 bases from J, the junction kept 4 bases outside the gene matches. The CDR3 loop reads CASSRGLVNTGELFF. Here the CDR3 DNA reads TGTGCCAGTAGTCGGGGACTAGTCAACACCGGGGAGCTGTTTTTT.

The chain carries TRBV27 and TRBJ1-1; no clear D gene. This CDR3 region has 13 residues. Trimming took 3 bases from V and 3 from J, leaving 8 bases between them. CDR1 is MNHEY, CDR2 SMNVEV, per germline (reference sequence). CDR3: CASSLSGYTEAFF. CDR3 coding DNA: TGTGCCAGCAGTTTGTCGGGGTACACTGAAGCTTTCTTT.

The rearrangement joins TRBV24-1 to TRBJ1-1; 8 nucleotides line up with TRBD1. The junction had 3 bases not matched to a gene; V was cut back by 3 bases and J by 4 bases. The CDR3 sequence is 14 residues long. Germline V gene sequence: CDR1 KGHDR, CDR2 SFDVKD. This CDR3 reads CATSDHRGSTEAFF. CDR3 sequence (DNA): TGTGCCACCAGTGATCACAGGGGGAGCACTGAAGCTTTCTTT.

The chain is built from TRBV7-2 and TRBJ1-2; 10 positions match TRBD1. There are 15 residues in the CDR3. With 5 bases clipped from V and 6 bases from J, the junction kept 9 bases outside the gene matches. Germline lookup yields CDR1 SGHTA and CDR2 FQGNSA. The CDR3 coding sequence is TGTGCCAGCAGCCCAAAACAGGGACAGGGGAATGGCTACACCTTC. This sequence encodes CASSPKQGQGNGYTF.

This sequence joins TRBV5-1 and TRBJ2-7; D may be TRBD2 (6 bases). The CDR3 has 14 residues. V was trimmed by 0 bases and J by 1 base, leaving 8 bases between them. CDR1 is SGHRS, CDR2 YFSETQ, per germline. The CDR3: CASSLGLGSYEQYF. For the CDR3, the DNA is TGCGCCAGCAGCTTGGGACTAGGTTCCTACGAGCAGTACTTC.

This rearrangement joins TRBV27 to TRBJ2-1; 15 bases map to TRBD2. This CDR3 region has 21 residues. The J segment lost 8 bases and the V segment lost 7 bases, leaving 24 bases of the junction unmatched. Per germline, CDR1 MNHEY and CDR2 SMNVEV (reference sequence). CDR3 nucleotides: TGTGCCAGCACCCCCGGTCCGGGGGGACTAGCGGGAGGATTGCTGGGCCATGAGCAGTTCTTC. Translation: CASTPGPGGLAGGLLGHEQFF.

The rearrangement joins TRBV12-3 or TRBV12-4 to TRBJ1-1; D is ambiguous. The CDR3 has 13 amino acids. V was pared by 4 bases and J by 4 bases, with 10 bases between. The CDR3 sequence: CASSYKTSTEAFF. The CDR3 region has the DNA TGTGCCAGCAGTTATAAAACTAGCACTGAAGCTTTCTTT.

The chain has TRBV7-2 and TRBJ2-7; 9 nucleotides agree with TRBD2. The CDR3 consists of 15 residues. Germline values: CDR1 SGHTA, CDR2 FQGNSA. Trimming at V came to 1 base and at J to 1 base, leaving 2 bases not matched to a gene. DNA of the CDR3: TGTGCCAGCAGCTTAGGTAGCGGGAGATCCTACGAGCAGTACTTC. This codes for CASSLGSGRSYEQYF.

Only a few counts were recorded for this clone. The V and J genes are TRBV5-1 and TRBJ2-7; 8 nucleotides line up with TRBD1. V was clipped by 4 bases and J by 7 bases; unmatched bases: 7. The CDR3 contains 13 residues. CDR1 and CDR2 (germline): SGHRS, YFSETQ. In DNA, the CDR3 is TGCGCCAGCAGCCTAAGGACAGGGAGAGAGCAGTACTTC. It translates to CASSLRTGREQYF.

The chain carries TRBV5-6 and TRBJ2-6, with TRBD2 as a possible D gene (5 bases). V was clipped by 2 bases and J by 2 bases, with 8 bases between them. The CDR3 spans 15 residues. The V gene's germline CDR1 is SGHDT and CDR2 YYEEEE. The CDR3 nucleotides read TGTGCCAGCAGCTTCCGGGGTGCTGGGGCCAACGTCCTGACTTTC. This translates into CASSFRGAGANVLTF.